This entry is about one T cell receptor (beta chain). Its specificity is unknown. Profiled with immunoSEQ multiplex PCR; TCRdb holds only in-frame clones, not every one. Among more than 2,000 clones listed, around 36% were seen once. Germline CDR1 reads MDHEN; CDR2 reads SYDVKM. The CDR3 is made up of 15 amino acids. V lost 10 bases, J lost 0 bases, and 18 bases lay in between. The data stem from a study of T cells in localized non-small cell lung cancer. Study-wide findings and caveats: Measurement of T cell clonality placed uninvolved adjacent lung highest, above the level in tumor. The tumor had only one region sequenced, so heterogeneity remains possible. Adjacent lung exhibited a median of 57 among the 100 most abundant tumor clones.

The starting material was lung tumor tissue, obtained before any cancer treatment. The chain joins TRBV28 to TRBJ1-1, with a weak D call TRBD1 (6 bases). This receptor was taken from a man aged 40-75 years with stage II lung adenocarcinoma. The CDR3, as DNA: TGTGCCACGGGACATAACAATCCACTGAACACTGAAGCTTTCTTT. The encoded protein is CATGHNNPLNTEAFF. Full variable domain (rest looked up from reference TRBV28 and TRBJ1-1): DVKVTQSSRYLVKRTGEKVFLECVQDMDHENMFWYRQDPGLGLRLIYFSYDVKMKEKGDIPEGYSVSREKKERFSLILESASTNQTSMYLCATGHNNPLNTEAFFGQGTRLTVV.